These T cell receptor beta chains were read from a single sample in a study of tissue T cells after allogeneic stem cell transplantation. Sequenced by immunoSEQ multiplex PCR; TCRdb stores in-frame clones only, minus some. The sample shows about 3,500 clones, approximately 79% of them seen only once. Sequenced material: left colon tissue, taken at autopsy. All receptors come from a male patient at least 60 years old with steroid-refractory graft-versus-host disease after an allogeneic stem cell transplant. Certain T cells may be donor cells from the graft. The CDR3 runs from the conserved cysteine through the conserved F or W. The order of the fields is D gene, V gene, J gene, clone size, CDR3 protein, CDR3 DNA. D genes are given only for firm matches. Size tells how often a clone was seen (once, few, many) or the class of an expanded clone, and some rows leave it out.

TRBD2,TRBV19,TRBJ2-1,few,CASRITAGGRNEQFF,TGTGCCAGTAGGATCACAGCGGGGGGGAGAAATGAGCAGTTCTTC
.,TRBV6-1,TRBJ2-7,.,CASKRGASSYEQYF,TGTGCCAGCAAAAGGGGAGCGAGCTCCTACGAGCAGTACTTC
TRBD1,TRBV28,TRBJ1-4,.,CASSFDGGTATNEKLFF,TGTGCCAGCAGTTTTGATGGTGGGACAGCAACTAATGAAAAACTGTTTTTT
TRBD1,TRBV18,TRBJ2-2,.,CASSLIRDRGIGGELFF,TGTGCCAGCTCACTTATCCGGGACAGGGGTATCGGCGGGGAGCTGTTTTTT
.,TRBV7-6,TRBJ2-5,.,CASSLVGGRAEETQYF,TGTGCCAGCAGCTTAGTGGGAGGTAGGGCCGAAGAGACCCAGTACTTC
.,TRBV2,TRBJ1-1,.,CASSEGKNTEAFF,TGTGCCAGCAGTGAGGGGAAGAACACTGAAGCTTTCTTT
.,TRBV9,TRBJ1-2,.,CASSVLLDTFNYGYTF,TGTGCCAGCAGCGTATTATTGGACACATTTAACTATGGCTACACCTTC
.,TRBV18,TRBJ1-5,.,CASSPPGGFDQPQHF,TGTGCCAGCTCACCACCCGGGGGGTTCGATCAGCCCCAGCATTTT
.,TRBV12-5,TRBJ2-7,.,CASGSLGDTTYEQYF,TGTGCTAGTGGATCGCTCGGGGACACTACCTACGAGCAGTACTTC
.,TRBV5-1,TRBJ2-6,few,CASSWGSAYSGANVLTF,TGCGCCAGCAGTTGGGGCAGTGCCTACTCTGGGGCCAACGTCCTGACTTTC
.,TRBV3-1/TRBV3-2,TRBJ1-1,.,CASSPLGRTEAFF,TGTGCCAGCAGCCCCCTCGGGAGAACTGAAGCTTTCTTT
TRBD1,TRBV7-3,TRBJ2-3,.,CASSPGTGDQDTQYF,TGTGCCAGCAGTCCCGGGACAGGGGACCAAGATACGCAGTATTTT
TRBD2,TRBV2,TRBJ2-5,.,CATASGEAEETQYF,TGTGCCACCGCTAGCGGGGAGGCCGAAGAGACCCAGTACTTC
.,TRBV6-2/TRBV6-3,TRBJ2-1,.,CASSYVTRGVSNEQFF,TGTGCCAGCAGTTACGTAACCAGGGGTGTAAGCAATGAGCAGTTCTTC
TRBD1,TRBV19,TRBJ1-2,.,CASSPGQGNNYGYTF,TGTGCCAGTAGTCCCGGACAGGGAAATAACTATGGCTACACCTTC
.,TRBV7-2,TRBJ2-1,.,CASSLGSSGNEQFF,TGTGCCAGCAGCTTAGGGAGTAGCGGCAATGAGCAGTTCTTC
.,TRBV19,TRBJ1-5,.,CASSPSRELSGYSNQPQHF,TGTGCCAGTAGCCCCTCCCGAGAGCTTTCCGGTTATAGCAATCAGCCCCAGCATTTT
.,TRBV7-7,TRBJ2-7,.,CASSLQLGYEQYF,TGTGCTAGCAGCTTACAACTCGGCTACGAGCAGTACTTC
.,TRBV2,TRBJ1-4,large,CASRFVGNEKLFF,TGTGCCAGCAGGTTTGTAGGGAACGAGAAACTGTTTTTT
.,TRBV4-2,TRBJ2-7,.,CASSQGYTSYEQYF,TGTGCCAGCAGCCAAGGGTACACCTCCTACGAGCAGTACTTC